This paragraph covers one TCR beta chain sequence. What it recognizes is unknown. The data were obtained in a study of T cell responses to AZD1222 COVID-19 vaccine. The CDR3 length is 12 residues. The germline gives CDR1 KGHDR, CDR2 SFDVKD. V was pared by 3 bases and J by 8 bases, with 6 bases between. General study findings and limits: Donors were largely white British and mainly female; clonal diversity was possibly underestimated.

The protocol was immunoSEQ multiplex PCR, while the TCRdb copy is restricted to in-frame clones and leaves out a portion. The profile shows 250,000 to 300,000 clones, 90% to 95% of them singletons. Pooled in the analysis were second doses at about 4 or about 12 weeks. The gene calls are TRBV24-1 and TRBJ2-2; D gene uncertain. This receptor was identified in an adult who received the AZD1222 COVID-19 vaccine. The material was peripheral blood, obtained 28 days after the second AZD1222 dose. The CDR3 loop reads CATSDNLGELFF. The CDR3 bases are TGTGCCACCAGTGATAACCTAGGGGAGCTGTTTTTT.